The sequence of this T cell receptor beta chain was determined in a study of glioma-infiltrating T cells after dendritic cell vaccination. Study summary: Between about 2003 and 2013, patients got autologous tumor lysate-pulsed dendritic cell vaccines. Autologous tumor lysate was loaded overnight onto monocyte-derived dendritic cells grown approximately 7 days with IL-4 and GM-CSF.

Time point reported: after dendritic cell vaccination, including at tumor progression/relapse. This clone was recorded a few times. Antigen: not known. Notes on the study in general: Complete blood and tumor specimen sets were limited to few patients.

CDR3 size: 16 residues. V lost 2 bases and J 3 bases, leaving 17 bases between the germline ends. CDR1 and CDR2 (germline): SGHRS, YFSETQ. Primers: 60 V beta forward and 13 J beta reverse. TCRdb's copy holds only in-frame clones and misses some; the assay was immunoSEQ multiplex PCR. The profile shows some 60,000 clones, about four fifths of them singletons. The receptor was isolated from a human donor with glioblastoma. J is TRBJ1-1 and V is TRBV5-1; D is perhaps TRBD1 (6 bases). This sample comprised blood, obtained after dendritic cell vaccination. The CDR3, as DNA: TGCGCCAGCAGCTTATCCCCAGGGGCCGTCGACACTGAAGCTTTCTTT. It codes for CASSLSPGAVDTEAFF.